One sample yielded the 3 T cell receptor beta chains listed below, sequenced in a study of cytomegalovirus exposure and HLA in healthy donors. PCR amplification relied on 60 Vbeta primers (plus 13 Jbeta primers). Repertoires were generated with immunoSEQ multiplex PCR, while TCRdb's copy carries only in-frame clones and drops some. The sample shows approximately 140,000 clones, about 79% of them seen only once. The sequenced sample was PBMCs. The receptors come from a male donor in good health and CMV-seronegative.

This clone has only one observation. This CDR3 reads CASTESSGRMDTQYF. In DNA, the CDR3 is TGCGCCAGCACTGAAAGTAGCGGGAGGATGGATACGCAGTATTTT. The chain is built from TRBV5-1 and TRBJ2-3; 10 positions match TRBD2. Germline values: CDR1 SGHRS, CDR2 YFSETQ. This CDR3 has 15 residues. Trimming removed 6 bases from V and 6 bases from J; junction bases left unmatched: 10.

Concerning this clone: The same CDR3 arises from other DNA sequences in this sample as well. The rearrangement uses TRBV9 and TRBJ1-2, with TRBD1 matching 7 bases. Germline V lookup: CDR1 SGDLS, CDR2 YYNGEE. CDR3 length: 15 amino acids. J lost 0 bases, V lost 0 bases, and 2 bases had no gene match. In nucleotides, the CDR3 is TGTGCCAGCAGCGTAGGACAGGGTACTAACTATGGCTACACCTTC. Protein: CASSVGQGTNYGYTF.

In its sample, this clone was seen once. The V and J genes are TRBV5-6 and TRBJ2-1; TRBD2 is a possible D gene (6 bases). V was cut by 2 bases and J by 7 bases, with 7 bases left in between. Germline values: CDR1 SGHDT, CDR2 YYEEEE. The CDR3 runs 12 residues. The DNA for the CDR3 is TGTGCCAGCAGCTTAAGCGGGAATGAGCAGTTCTTC. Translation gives CASSLSGNEQFF.